This T cell receptor beta chain was recovered during a study of response to subunit inactivated influenza vaccine. Points from the study as a whole: Authors suggested seasonal influenza vaccinations each recruit few new T cells.

A word on this clonotype: Its target is unknown.

TCRdb re-called the RT-PCR reads through MiXCR, storing one row per CDR3 protein. The sample consists of about 800,000 distinct CDR3 sequences, 21% of them appearing once. Trimming took 2 bases from V and 2 from J, leaving 16 bases between them. The CDR3 is 16 amino acids. CDR1 is KGHSH, CDR2 LQKENI, per germline. The V and J genes are TRBV18 and TRBJ2-7, with D perhaps TRBD2 (8 bases). Material: PBMCs from blood, obtained less than 6 days after vaccination. This TCR came from a man aged 50 to 60 who received an inactivated influenza vaccine. CDR3 residues: CASSPIGGDSPYEQYF. The CDR3 DNA is TGTGCCAGCTCACCAATCGGGGGGGACAGTCCCTACGAGCAGTACTTC.